The clone carrying this T cell receptor beta chain was seen ten or more times. Its target is unknown. This entry is derived from a study of response to subunit inactivated influenza vaccine. The CDR3 is made up of 15 amino acids. Germline V gene data show CDR1 as ENHRY and CDR2 as SYGVKD. Trimming pared 0 bases from V and 4 bases from J, leaving 12 bases between. Study observations and caveats: Each seasonal influenza vaccination recruits few new T cells, the authors suggested.

TCRdb analysed the RT-PCR reads with MiXCR anew, one entry per CDR3 protein. This table has about 520,000 distinct CDR3 sequences, roughly 7.9% appearing once. This TCR came from a man in his fifties or sixties who received an inactivated influenza vaccine. The chain employs TRBV10-3 and TRBJ2-5; the D gene could be TRBD1 or TRBD2 (6 bases each). The sequences come from PBMCs from blood, collected around 25 months after vaccination. CDR3 nucleotide sequence: TGTGCCATCAGTGAGTCGACAGGAGGGGGAGAGACCCAGTACTTC. Amino acids: CAISESTGGGETQYF.